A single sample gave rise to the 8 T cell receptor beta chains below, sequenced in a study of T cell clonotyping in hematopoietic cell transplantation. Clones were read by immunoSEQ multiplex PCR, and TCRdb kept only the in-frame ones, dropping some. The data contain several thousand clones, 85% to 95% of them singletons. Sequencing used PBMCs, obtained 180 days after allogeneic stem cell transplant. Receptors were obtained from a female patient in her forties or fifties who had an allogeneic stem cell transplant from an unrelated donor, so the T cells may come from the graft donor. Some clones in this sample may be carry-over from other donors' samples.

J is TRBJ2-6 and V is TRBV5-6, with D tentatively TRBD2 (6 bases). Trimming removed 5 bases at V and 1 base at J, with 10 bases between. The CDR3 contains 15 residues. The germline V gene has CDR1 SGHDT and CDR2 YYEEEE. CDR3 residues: CASSEGTSGANVLTF. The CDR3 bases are TGTGCCAGCAGTGAAGGGACTTCTGGGGCCAACGTCCTGACTTTC.

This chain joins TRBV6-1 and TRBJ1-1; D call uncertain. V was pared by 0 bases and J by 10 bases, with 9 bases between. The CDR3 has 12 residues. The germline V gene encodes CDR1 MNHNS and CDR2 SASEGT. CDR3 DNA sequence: TGTGCCAGCAGTGAAGCCTCATACGTAGCTTTCTTT. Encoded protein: CASSEASYVAFF.

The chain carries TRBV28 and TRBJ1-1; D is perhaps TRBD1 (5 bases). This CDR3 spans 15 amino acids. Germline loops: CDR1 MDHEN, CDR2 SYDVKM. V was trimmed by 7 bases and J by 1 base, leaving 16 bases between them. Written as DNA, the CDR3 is TGTGCCAGCACCCCGGGGGGGACTCAGAACACTGAAGCTTTCTTT. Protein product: CASTPGGTQNTEAFF.

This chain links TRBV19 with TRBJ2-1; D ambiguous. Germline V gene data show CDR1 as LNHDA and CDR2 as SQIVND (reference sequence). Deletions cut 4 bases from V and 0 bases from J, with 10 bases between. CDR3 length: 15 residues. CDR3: CASSSLKRSYNEQFF. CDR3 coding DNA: TGTGCCAGTAGTAGTCTTAAACGCTCCTACAATGAGCAGTTCTTC.

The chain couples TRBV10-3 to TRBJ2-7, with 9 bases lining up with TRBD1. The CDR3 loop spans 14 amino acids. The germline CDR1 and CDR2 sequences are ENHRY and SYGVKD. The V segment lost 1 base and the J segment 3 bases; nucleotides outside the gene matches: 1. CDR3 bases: TGTGCCATCAGTGAGTGGGACAGGGTCTACGAGCAGTACTTC. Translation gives CAISEWDRVYEQYF.

The CDR3 region is CASLQTSSYNEQFF. The CDR3 region has the DNA TGTGCCAGTTTACAGACTAGCTCCTACAATGAGCAGTTCTTC. V is TRBV28 and J is TRBJ2-1; a possible D gene is TRBD2 (6 bases). The germline V gene has CDR1 MDHEN and CDR2 SYDVKM. Deletions cut 9 bases from V and 0 bases from J, with 12 bases between. The CDR3 consists of 14 residues. The whole variable domain, remainder taken from reference TRBV28 and TRBJ2-1, is DVKVTQSSRYLVKRTGEKVFLECVQDMDHENMFWYRQDPGLGLRLIYFSYDVKMKEKGDIPEGYSVSREKKERFSLILESASTNQTSMYLCASLQTSSYNEQFFGPGTRLTVL.

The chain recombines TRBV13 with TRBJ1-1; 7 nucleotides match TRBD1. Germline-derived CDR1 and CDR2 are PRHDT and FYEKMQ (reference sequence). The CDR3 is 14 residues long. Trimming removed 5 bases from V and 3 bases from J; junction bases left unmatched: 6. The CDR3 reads CASSLQGLDTEAFF. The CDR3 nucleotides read TGTGCCAGCAGCCTACAGGGGTTGGACACTGAAGCTTTCTTT.

The CDR3 protein is CASSFARQSSYEQYF. CDR3 DNA sequence: TGTGCCAGCAGCTTCGCCCGCCAGAGCTCCTACGAGCAGTACTTC. The rearrangement uses TRBV11-2 and TRBJ2-7; D unclear. In germline, CDR1 is SGHAT, CDR2 FQNNGV. The CDR3 extends over 15 amino acids. V was shortened by 3 bases and J by 0 bases, with 12 bases between the two germline ends. The full variable domain, with the rest looked up from reference TRBV11-2 and TRBJ2-7, is EAGVAQSPRYKIIEKRQSVAFWCNPISGHATLYWYQQILGQGPKLLIQFQNNGVVDDSQLPKDRFSAERLKGVDSTLKIQPAKLEDSAVYLCASSFARQSSYEQYFGPGTRLTVT.